The entry that follows covers one TCR beta chain sequence. Its antigen is currently unknown. Use of 60 Vbeta and 13 Jbeta primers characterized the PCR. Only in-frame clones appear in the TCRdb table, and some are missing; sequencing was by immunoSEQ multiplex PCR. The table records approximately 40,000 clones, 55% to 75% of them present only once. This record comes from a study of cytomegalovirus exposure and HLA in healthy donors. This CDR3 is built from 11 residues. Germline V gene lookup returns CDR1 MNHNY and CDR2 SVGAGI (reference sequence). Findings of the study overall: Rates of TCR association differed by HLA locus in a later analysis, with DRB1 highest and HLA-C lowest.

This clonotype was sampled from a man aged 45 to 65 in good health and CMV-seropositive. The rearrangement uses TRBV6-6 and TRBJ2-3, with D perhaps TRBD1 (6 bases). The J call could be wrong; TRBJ1-5 is a better fit for the DNA end. The sample consisted of PBMCs. CDR3 sequence: CASASGGTQHF. CDR3 coding DNA: TGTGCCTCCGCGAGCGGGGGCACGCAGCATTTT.